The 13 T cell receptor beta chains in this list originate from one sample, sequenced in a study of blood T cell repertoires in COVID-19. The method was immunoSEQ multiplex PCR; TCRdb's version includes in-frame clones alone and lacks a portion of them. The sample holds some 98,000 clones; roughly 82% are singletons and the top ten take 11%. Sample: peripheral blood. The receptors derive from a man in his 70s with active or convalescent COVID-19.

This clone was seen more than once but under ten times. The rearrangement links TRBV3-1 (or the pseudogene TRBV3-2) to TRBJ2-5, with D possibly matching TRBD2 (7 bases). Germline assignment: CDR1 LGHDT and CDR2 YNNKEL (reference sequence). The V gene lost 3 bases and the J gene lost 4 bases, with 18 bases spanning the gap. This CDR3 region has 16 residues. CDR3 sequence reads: CASSHRRGLGAETQYF. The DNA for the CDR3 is TGTGCCAGCAGCCACCGGCGGGGGCTCGGGGCAGAGACCCAGTACTTC.

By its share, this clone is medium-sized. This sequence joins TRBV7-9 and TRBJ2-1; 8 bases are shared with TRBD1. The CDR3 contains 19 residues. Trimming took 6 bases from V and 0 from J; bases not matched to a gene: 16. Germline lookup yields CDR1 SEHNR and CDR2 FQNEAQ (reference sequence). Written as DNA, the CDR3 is TGTGCCAGCAGACCAACGACAGGGGAGCTACTCGACTCCTACAATGAGCAGTTCTTC. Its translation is CASRPTTGELLDSYNEQFF. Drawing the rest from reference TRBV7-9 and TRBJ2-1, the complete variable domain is DTGVSQNPRHKITKRGQNVTFRCDPISEHNRLYWYRQTLGQGPEFLTYFQNEAQLEKSRLLSDRFSAERPKGSFSTLEIQRTEQGDSAMYLCASRPTTGELLDSYNEQFFGPGTRLTVL.

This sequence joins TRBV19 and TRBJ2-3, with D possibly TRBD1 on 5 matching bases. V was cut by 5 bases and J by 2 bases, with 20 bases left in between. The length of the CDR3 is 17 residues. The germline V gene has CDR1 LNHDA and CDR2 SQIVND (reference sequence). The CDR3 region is CASSAMRQGSLTDTQYF. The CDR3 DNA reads TGTGCCAGTAGTGCCATGAGGCAGGGATCCCTCACAGATACGCAGTATTTT.

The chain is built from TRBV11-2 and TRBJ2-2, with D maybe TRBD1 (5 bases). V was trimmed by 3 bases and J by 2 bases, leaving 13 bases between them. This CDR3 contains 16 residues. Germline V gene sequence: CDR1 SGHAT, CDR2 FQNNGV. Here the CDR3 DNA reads TGTGCCAGCAGCTTTGTCCGTGGGGCAAACACCGGGGAGCTGTTTTTT. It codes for CASSFVRGANTGELFF.

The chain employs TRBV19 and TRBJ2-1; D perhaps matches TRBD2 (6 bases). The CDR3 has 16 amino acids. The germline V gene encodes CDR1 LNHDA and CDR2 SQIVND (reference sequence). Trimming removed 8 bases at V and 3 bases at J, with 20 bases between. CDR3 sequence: CASVSTGGLIYNEQFF. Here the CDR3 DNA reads TGTGCCAGTGTTTCGACTGGAGGGTTGATCTACAATGAGCAGTTCTTC.

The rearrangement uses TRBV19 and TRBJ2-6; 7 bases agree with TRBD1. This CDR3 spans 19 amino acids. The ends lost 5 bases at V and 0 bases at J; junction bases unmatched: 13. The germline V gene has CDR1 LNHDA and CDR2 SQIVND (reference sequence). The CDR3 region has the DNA TGTGCCAGTAGTGCCGAGCTGGGACAGCTGTTCTCTGGGGCCAACGTCCTGACTTTC. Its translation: CASSAELGQLFSGANVLTF.

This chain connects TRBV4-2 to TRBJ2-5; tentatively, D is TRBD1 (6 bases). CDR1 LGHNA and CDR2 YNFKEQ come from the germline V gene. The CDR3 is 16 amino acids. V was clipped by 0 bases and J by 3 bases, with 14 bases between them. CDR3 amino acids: CASSQEGARAEETQYF. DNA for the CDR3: TGTGCCAGCAGCCAAGAGGGGGCCCGGGCGGAAGAGACCCAGTACTTC.

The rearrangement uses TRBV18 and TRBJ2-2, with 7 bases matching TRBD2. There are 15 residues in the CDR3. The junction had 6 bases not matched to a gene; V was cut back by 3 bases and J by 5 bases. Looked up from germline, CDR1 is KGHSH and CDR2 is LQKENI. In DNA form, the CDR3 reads TGTGCCAGCTCACCTAAGGGGACTATTACCGGGGAGCTGTTTTTT. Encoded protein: CASSPKGTITGELFF.

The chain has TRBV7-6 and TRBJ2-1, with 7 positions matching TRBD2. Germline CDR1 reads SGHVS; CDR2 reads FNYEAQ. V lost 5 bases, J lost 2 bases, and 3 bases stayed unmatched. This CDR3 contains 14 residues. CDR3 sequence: CASSGSGAYNEQFF. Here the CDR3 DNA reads TGTGCCAGCAGCGGGAGCGGGGCCTACAATGAGCAGTTCTTC. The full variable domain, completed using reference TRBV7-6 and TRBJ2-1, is GAGVSQSPRYKVTKRGQDVALRCDPISGHVSLYWYRQALGQGPEFLTYFNYEAQQDKSGLPNDRFSAERPEGSISTLTIQRTEQRDSAMYRCASSGSGAYNEQFFGPGTRLTVL.

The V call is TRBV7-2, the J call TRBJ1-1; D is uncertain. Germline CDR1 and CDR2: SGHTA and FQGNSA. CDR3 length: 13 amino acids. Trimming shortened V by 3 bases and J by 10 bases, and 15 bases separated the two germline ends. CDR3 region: CASSLQRLSIAFF. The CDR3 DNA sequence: TGTGCCAGCAGCTTGCAGCGCCTTAGTATAGCTTTCTTT.

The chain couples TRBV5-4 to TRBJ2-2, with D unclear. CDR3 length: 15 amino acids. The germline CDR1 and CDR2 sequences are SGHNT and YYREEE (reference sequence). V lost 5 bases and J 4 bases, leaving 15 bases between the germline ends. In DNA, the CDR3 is TGTGCCAGCAGTCTAATGGGCATTTCCACCGGGGAGCTGTTTTTT. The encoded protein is CASSLMGISTGELFF.

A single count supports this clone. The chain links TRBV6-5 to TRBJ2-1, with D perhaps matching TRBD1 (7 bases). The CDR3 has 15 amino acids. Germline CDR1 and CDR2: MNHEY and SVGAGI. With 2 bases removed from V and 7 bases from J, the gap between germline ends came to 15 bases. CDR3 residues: CASSYTARGRNEQFF. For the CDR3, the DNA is TGTGCCAGCAGTTACACGGCCAGGGGGAGGAATGAGCAGTTCTTC.

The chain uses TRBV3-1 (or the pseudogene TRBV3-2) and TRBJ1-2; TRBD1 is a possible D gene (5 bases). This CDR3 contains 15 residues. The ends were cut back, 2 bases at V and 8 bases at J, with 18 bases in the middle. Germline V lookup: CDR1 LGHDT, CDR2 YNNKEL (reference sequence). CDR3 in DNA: TGTGCCAGCAGCCAACCCTCCCGGGGGGAAGTCGGCTACACCTTC. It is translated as CASSQPSRGEVGYTF.